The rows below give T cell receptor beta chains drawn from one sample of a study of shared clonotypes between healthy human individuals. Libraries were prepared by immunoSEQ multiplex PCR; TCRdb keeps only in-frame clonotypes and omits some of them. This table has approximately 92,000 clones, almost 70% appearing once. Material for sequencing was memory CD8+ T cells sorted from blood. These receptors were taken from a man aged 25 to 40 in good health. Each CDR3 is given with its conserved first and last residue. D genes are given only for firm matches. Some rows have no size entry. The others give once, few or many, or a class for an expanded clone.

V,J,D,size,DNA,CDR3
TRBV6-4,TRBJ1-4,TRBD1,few,TGTGCCAGCAGTGCCGGGACAGGGGGTGAAAAACTGTTTTTT,CASSAGTGGEKLFF
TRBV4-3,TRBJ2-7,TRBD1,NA,TGCGCCAGCAGCCAAGGGATACAACAGGGGTTGATTTACGAGCAGTACTTC,CASSQGIQQGLIYEQYF
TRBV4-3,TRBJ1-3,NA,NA,TGCGCCAGCAGCCCCTCCTGGTTTGGCCAGACTGGAAACACCATATATTTT,CASSPSWFGQTGNTIYF
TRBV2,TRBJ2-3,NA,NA,TGTGCCAGCAGTGAATCTCGGGGGCTTAGGACAGATACGCAGTATTTT,CASSESRGLRTDTQYF
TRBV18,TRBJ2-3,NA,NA,TGTGCCAGCTCACCTCCGCACTCCCTCATTGAAGATACGCAGTATTTT,CASSPPHSLIEDTQYF
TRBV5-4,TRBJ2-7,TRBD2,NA,TGTGCCAGCAGTCCGGGACTAGCGGGACAAAAGTTAGCGCAGTACTTC,CASSPGLAGQKLAQYF
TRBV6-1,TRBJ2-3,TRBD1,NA,TGTGCCAGCAGTGAACTCGTGTCAGGGGGTGGAGATACGCAGTATTTT,CASSELVSGGGDTQYF
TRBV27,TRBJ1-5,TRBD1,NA,TGTGCCAGCAGTCCGGGACAGTTCAATCAGCCCCAGCATTTT,CASSPGQFNQPQHF
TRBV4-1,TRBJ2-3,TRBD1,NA,TGCGCCAGCAGCCAAGATAGGGGCCGGACAGGGGCCACAGATACGCAGTATTTT,CASSQDRGRTGATDTQYF
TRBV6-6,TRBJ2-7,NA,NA,TGTGCCAGCAGTTACTCGACGGAGAACCTCAACGAGCAGTACTTC,CASSYSTENLNEQYF
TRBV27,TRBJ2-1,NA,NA,TGTGCCAGCAGTCCTCAGGGACATGAGCAGTTCTTC,CASSPQGHEQFF
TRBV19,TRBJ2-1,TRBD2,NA,TGTGCCAGTAGTCGCCTCGCGGGACTAGCGGGACAGAGCTCCTACAATGAGCAGTTCTTC,CASSRLAGLAGQSSYNEQFF
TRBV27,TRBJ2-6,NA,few,TGTGCCAGCTCCCCTTATGGGGCCAACGTCCTGACTTTC,CASSPYGANVLTF
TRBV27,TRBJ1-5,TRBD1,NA,TGTGCCAGCAACACGACAGGGGGCAAGCCCCAGCATTTT,CASNTTGGKPQHF
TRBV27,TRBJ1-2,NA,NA,TGTGCCAGCAGTGTAACCCGCCTACAGGGAAACTATGGCTACACCTTC,CASSVTRLQGNYGYTF
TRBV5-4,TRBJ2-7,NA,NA,TGTGCCAGCAGTGAACAAATTGTGTCCTACGAGCAGTACTTC,CASSEQIVSYEQYF
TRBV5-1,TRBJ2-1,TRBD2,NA,TGCGCCAGCAGCCCCTCCGCCGGGGGGGGACCCTACAATGAGCAGTTCTTC,CASSPSAGGGPYNEQFF
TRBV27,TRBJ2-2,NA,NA,TGTGCCAGCAGTTTAGATCTAGCAACGGCGAACACCGGGGAGCTGTTTTTT,CASSLDLATANTGELFF
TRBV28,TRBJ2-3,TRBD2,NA,TGTGCCAGCAAAATGGTCGGACTAGCGGGAGGGGGGGCAGATACGCAGTATTTT,CASKMVGLAGGGADTQYF
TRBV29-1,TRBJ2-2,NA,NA,TGCAGCGTTGTTAGTCAGGGAGTCATCGGGGAGCTGTTTTTT,CSVVSQGVIGELFF
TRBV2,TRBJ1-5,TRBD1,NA,TGTGCCAGCAGCGACCAGGGGGAATGGCAGCCCCAGCATTTT,CASSDQGEWQPQHF
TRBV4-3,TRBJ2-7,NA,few,TGCGCCAGCAGCCAAGGCCCGTCTGGCTACGAGCAGTACTTC,CASSQGPSGYEQYF
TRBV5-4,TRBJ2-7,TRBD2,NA,TGTGCCAGCAGCCCGACTAGCGGGAGCTTCGAGCAGTACTTC,CASSPTSGSFEQYF
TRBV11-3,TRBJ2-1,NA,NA,TGTGCCAGCAGCTCCCCCTTCGGGGGCGGAGGCCTGAACAATGAGCAGTTCTTC,CASSSPFGGGGLNNEQFF